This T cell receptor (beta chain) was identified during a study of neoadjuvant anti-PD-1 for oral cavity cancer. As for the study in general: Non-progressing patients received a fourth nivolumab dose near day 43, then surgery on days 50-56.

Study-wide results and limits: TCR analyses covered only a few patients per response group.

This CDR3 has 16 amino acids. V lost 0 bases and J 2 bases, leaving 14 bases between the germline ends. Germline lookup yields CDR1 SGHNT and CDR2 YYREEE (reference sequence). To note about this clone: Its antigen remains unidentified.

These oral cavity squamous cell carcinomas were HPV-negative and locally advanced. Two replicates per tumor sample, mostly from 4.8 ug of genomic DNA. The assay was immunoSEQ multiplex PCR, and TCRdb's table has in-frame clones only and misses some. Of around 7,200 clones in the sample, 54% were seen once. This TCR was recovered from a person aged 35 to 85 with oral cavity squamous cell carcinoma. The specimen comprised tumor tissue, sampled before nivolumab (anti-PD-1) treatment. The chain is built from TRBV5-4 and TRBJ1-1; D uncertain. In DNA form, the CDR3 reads TGTGCCAGCAGCTTGGGGGCTAGCTCACCAAACACTGAAGCTTTCTTT. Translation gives CASSLGASSPNTEAFF.